This is a list of T cell receptor beta chains from one sample in a study of CD8 T cells in Susac syndrome. Each CDR3 protein is one row after TCRdb ran MiXCR on the immunoSEQ multiplex PCR reads. This sample has about 80,000 distinct CDR3 sequences, with about 94% found just once. Input material: CD8+ T cells from PBMCs. All receptors derive from a human donor in good health. The CDR3 runs from the conserved cysteine through the conserved F or W. The order of the fields is clone size, D gene, J gene, V gene, CDR3 protein, CDR3 DNA. D genes are given only for firm matches. Clone size is stated in some rows and not others, as once, few, many or a class when expanded.

-	-	TRBJ2-1	TRBV27	CASSLLARYNEQFF	TGTGCCAGCAGTTTATTGGCTAGATACAATGAGCAGTTCTTC
-	-	TRBJ2-1	TRBV6-2/TRBV6-3	CASSYTQVNEQFF	TGTGCCAGCAGTTACACCCAAGTTAATGAGCAGTTCTTC
-	TRBD2	TRBJ2-7	TRBV19	CASSPREGGPYEQYF	TGTGCCAGTAGTCCAAGGGAGGGCGGACCCTACGAGCAGTACTTC
-	-	TRBJ2-5	TRBV21-1	CASSRRGRETQYF	TGTGCCAGCAGCCGTAGGGGCAGAGAGACCCAGTACTTC
-	-	TRBJ1-2	TRBV29-1	CSGEGPEASLYGYTF	TGCAGCGGTGAAGGCCCGGAGGCATCACTCTATGGCTACACCTTC
-	-	TRBJ1-2	TRBV14	CASSRPGTGNYGYTF	TGTGCCAGCAGCCGCCCTGGAACAGGGAACTATGGCTACACCTTC
once	-	TRBJ2-7	TRBV19	CASGGVESRHEQYF	TGTGCCAGCGGCGGGGTGGAATCGCGACACGAGCAGTACTTC
few	-	TRBJ1-6	TRBV6-1	CASSTANSPLHF	TGTGCCAGCAGTACAGCAAATTCACCCCTCCACTTT
-	-	TRBJ2-5	TRBV10-3	CAISELGPTLQETQYF	TGTGCCATCAGTGAGTTGGGACCGACTCTCCAAGAGACCCAGTACTTC
-	TRBD2	TRBJ2-1	TRBV27	CASSSLTSGNNNEQFF	TGTGCCAGCAGTTCTCTTACTAGCGGGAACAACAATGAGCAGTTCTTC
-	TRBD2	TRBJ2-2	TRBV30	CAWSVLTSVTGELFF	TGTGCCTGGAGTGTACTAACTAGCGTCACCGGGGAGCTGTTTTTT
-	TRBD1	TRBJ2-3	TRBV27	CASSLSRHAGTGGKDTQYF	TGTGCCAGCAGTTTAAGTCGACACGCCGGGACAGGGGGAAAAGATACGCAGTATTTT
-	-	TRBJ2-1	TRBV12-3/TRBV12-4	CASSLAGVVNEQFF	TGTGCCAGCAGTTTAGCGGGAGTTGTGAATGAGCAGTTCTTC
once	-	TRBJ2-6	TRBV11-2	CASSLDPGSSGANVLTF	TGTGCCAGCAGCTTAGATCCGGGCAGCTCTGGGGCCAACGTCCTGACTTTC
-	TRBD1	TRBJ2-3	TRBV3-1	CASSEWDRATDTQYF	TGTGCCAGCAGCGAGTGGGACAGGGCCACAGATACGCAGTATTTT
-	TRBD1	TRBJ2-1	TRBV9	CASSSSGTGGERANREQFF	TGTGCCAGCAGCTCCTCCGGGACAGGGGGCGAAAGGGCAAATCGGGAGCAGTTCTTC
-	TRBD1	TRBJ2-5	TRBV7-9	CASSWNRGLEPNQETQYF	TGTGCCAGCAGCTGGAACAGGGGGCTCGAGCCCAACCAAGAGACCCAGTACTTC
-	-	TRBJ2-1	TRBV20-1	CSARALLRGDNEQFF	TGCAGTGCTAGAGCTCTACTCCGGGGAGACAATGAGCAGTTCTTC
-	-	TRBJ2-1	TRBV6-2/TRBV6-3	CASSYSDYNEQFF	TGTGCCAGCAGTTACTCGGACTACAATGAGCAGTTCTTC
-	-	TRBJ2-7	TRBV7-8	CASSMDNHEQYF	TGTGCCAGCAGCATGGACAACCACGAGCAGTACTTC
-	TRBD2	TRBJ2-1	TRBV6-2/TRBV6-3	CASSYYSGRADFHEQFF	TGTGCCAGCAGTTACTATAGCGGGAGGGCCGATTTTCATGAGCAGTTCTTC
-	-	TRBJ2-1	TRBV7-8	CASRKVTNVFF	TGTGCCAGCAGGAAGGTAACCAACGTATTCTTC
-	TRBD1	TRBJ1-2	TRBV5-4	CASSGGTAQANYGYTF	TGTGCCAGCAGCGGCGGGACAGCTCAAGCTAACTATGGCTACACCTTC
-	-	TRBJ1-2	TRBV5-6	CASSLYRSGYGYTF	TGTGCCAGCAGCTTGTACAGGTCCGGCTATGGCTACACCTTC
-	-	TRBJ2-1	TRBV5-6	CASSPRQYNEQFF	TGTGCCAGCAGCCCACGACAGTACAATGAGCAGTTCTTC
-	-	TRBJ2-5	TRBV12-3/TRBV12-4	CASSLGGRAETQYF	TGTGCCAGCAGTTTGGGAGGCCGGGCAGAGACCCAGTACTTC